This entry features one TCR beta chain sequence. Its antigen is still unknown. The CDR3 has 15 amino acids. The V gene lost 2 bases and the J gene lost 4 bases, with 12 bases spanning the gap. The germline V gene encodes CDR1 SNHLY and CDR2 FYNNEI. This sample is drawn from a study of shared clonotypes between healthy human individuals. Study results and caveats: Naive subsets, compared against memory subsets, generally had larger estimated richness values. Sampling involved blood alone; tissue repertoires likely differ.

TCRdb's copy holds only in-frame clones and misses some; the assay was immunoSEQ multiplex PCR. This sample has some 2.4 million clones, with roughly 93% found just once. This clonotype was sampled from a man aged 18 to 29 in good health. Some clones in this sample may be carry-over from other donors' samples. The chain is built from TRBV2 and TRBJ2-1, with D perhaps TRBD2 (6 bases). The sequencing sample was made of naive CD4+ T cells from PBMCs. Subset indicated: CD45RA+ positively selected. The CDR3 region is CASSELGTGYNEQFF. CDR3 sequence (DNA): TGTGCCAGCAGTGAATTGGGGACTGGATACAATGAGCAGTTCTTC.